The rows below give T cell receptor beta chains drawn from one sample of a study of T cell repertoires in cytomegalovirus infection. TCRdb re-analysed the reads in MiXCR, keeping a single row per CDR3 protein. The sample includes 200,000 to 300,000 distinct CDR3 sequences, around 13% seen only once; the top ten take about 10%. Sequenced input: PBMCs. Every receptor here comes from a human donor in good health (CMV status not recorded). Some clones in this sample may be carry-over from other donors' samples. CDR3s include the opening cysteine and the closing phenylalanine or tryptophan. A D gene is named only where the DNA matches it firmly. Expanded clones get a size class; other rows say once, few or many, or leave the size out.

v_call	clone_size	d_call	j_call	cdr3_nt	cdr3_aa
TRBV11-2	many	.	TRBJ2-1	TGTGCCAGCAGCATCGGCCCAAGCCCGGAGCATGAGCAGTTCTTC	CASSIGPSPEHEQFF
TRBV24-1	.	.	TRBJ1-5	TGTGCCACCAGTGATTTGACTAGCAATCAGCCCCAGCATTTT	CATSDLTSNQPQHF
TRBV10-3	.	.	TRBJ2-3	TGTGCCATCAGTGAGTCGAGTAGTCTCCCCCACGTTCGGGATACGCAGTATTTT	CAISESSSLPHVRDTQYF
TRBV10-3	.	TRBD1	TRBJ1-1	TGTGCCATCAGTGAGAGGACAGGGGCTACTGAAGCTTTCTTT	CAISERTGATEAFF
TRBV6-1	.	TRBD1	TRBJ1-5	TGTGCCAGCAGTCCAACCCCCGGGACAGGGGGCGGGCAGCCCCAGCATTTT	CASSPTPGTGGGQPQHF
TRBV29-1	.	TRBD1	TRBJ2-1	TGCAGCGTTGTTGGGGGACCGGGACAGGACCAAAATGAGCAGTTCTTC	CSVVGGPGQDQNEQFF
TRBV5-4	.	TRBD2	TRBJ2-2	TGTGCCAGCAGCACCGGACTAGCTGTCGACACCGGGGAGCTGTTTTTT	CASSTGLAVDTGELFF
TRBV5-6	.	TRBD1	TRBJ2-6	TGTGCCAGCAGCTTGGGAGGGACAGGGAGCTCTGGGGCCAACGTCCTGACTTTC	CASSLGGTGSSGANVLTF
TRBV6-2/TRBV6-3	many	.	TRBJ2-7	TGTGCCAGCGGGGATTCCTACGAGCAGTACTTC	CASGDSYEQYF
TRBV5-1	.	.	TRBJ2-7	TGCGCCAGCAGCAGGGCGGGATGGCCCTACGAGCAGTACTTC	CASSRAGWPYEQYF
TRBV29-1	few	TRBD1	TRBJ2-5	TGCAGCGTTGGGACAGGGGATGAGACCCAGTACTTC	CSVGTGDETQYF
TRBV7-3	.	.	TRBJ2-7	TGTGCCAGCAGCTTAGGACGGCACTACGAGCAGTACTTC	CASSLGRHYEQYF
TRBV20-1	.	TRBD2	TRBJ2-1	TGCAGTGCACTCACTAGCGGGAGGGCCTACAATGAGCAGTTCTTC	CSALTSGRAYNEQFF
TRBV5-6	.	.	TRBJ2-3	TGTGCCAGCACCCTCGGGGGCGGAAGCACAGATACGCAGTATTTT	CASTLGGGSTDTQYF
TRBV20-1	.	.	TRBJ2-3	TGCAGTCCTAGGGGCAAAGATACGCAGTATTTT	CSPRGKDTQYF
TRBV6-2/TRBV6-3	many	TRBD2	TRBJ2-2	TGTGCCAGCACCTTTCCGGGACTAGCGAACACCGGGGAGCTGTTTTTT	CASTFPGLANTGELFF
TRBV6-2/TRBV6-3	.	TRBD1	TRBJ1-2	TGTGCCAGCAGTTGGGGACAGGCGGCGTCGAAGACCTTC	CASSWGQAASKTF
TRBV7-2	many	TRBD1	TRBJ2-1	TGTGCCAGCAGCTTAGCTCCCAAGGGACAGGGGTTTAATGAGCAGTTCTTC	CASSLAPKGQGFNEQFF
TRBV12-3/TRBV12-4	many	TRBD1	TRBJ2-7	TGTGCCAGCACGGACCGACAGGGATCACCCTACGAGCAGTACTTC	CASTDRQGSPYEQYF
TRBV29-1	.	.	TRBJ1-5	TGCAGCGTTTCTAAGACAGGCAATCAGCCCCAGCATTTT	CSVSKTGNQPQHF
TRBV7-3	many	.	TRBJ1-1	TGTGCCAGCAGCGCCGACAGAAACACTGAAGCTTTCTTT	CASSADRNTEAFF
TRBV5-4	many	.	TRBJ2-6	TGTGCCAGCAGCCTTGTAGGCTCTGGGGCCAACGTCCTGACTTTC	CASSLVGSGANVLTF
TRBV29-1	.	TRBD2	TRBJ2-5	TGCAGCGTTGACGGCGTCAGCGGGAGTATAGAGACCCAGTACTTC	CSVDGVSGSIETQYF
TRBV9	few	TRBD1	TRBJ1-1	TGTGCCAGCAGCGTAGGGGGCCCGGGGAAAACGGGACAGGGTAGCACTGAAGCTTTCTTT	CASSVGGPGKTGQGSTEAFF
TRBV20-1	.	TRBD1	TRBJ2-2	TGCAGTGCCCAAGGGCAGGGGGCGAGCTCCGGGGAGCTGTTTTTT	CSAQGQGASSGELFF
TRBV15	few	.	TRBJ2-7	TGTGTCACCAGCAGAGATGGGCGGAACGAGCAGTACTTC	CVTSRDGRNEQYF
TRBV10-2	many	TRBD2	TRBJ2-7	TGCGCCAGCAGTGTGGGGGGGGGGAACGAGCAGTACTTC	CASSVGGGNEQYF
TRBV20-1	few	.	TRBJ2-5	TGCAGTGCCAGTGTAGGGGAGACCCAGTACTTC	CSASVGETQYF
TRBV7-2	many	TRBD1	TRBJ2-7	TGTGCCAGCAGCACCCGAACCGGGACAGGGGTTGAGCAGTACTTC	CASSTRTGTGVEQYF
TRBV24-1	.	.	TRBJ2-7	TGTGCCACCAGTGATTTGAGCGGGTCCGAGCAGTACTTC	CATSDLSGSEQYF
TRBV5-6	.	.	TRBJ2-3	TGTGCCAGCAGCTTGGTGGGCCCAGCTAGCACAGATACGCAGTATTTT	CASSLVGPASTDTQYF
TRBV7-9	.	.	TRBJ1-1	TGTGCCAGCAGCCCCCAGGTGACTCTCTCTGAAGCTTTCTTT	CASSPQVTLSEAFF
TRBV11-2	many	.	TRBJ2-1	TGTGCCAGCAGCTTAGATTTGTACCTAGCCTACAATGAGCAGTTCTTC	CASSLDLYLAYNEQFF
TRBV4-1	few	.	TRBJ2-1	TGCGCCAGCAGCCAACCCCCGGGGGCGTACAATGAGCAGTTCTTC	CASSQPPGAYNEQFF
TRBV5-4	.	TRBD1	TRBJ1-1	TGTGCCAGCAGCTACTATCCCCCGACAGGGAATTATCACACTGAAGCTTTCTTT	CASSYYPPTGNYHTEAFF
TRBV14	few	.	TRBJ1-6	TGTGCCAGCAGCCAAGGGCCAGTGTGGAATTCACCCCTCCACTTT	CASSQGPVWNSPLHF
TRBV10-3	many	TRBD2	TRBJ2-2	TGTGCCGCCCGGACTAGCGGGAGTGACGGGGAGCTGTTTTTT	CAARTSGSDGELFF
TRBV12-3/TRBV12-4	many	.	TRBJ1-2	TGTGCCAGCAGTTTTTTACAGGGAAGCGGCTACACCTTC	CASSFLQGSGYTF
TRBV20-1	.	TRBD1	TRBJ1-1	TGCAGTGCCAGGGACAGGGAAGCTGAAGCTTTCTTT	CSARDREAEAFF
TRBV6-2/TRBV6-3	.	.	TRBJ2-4	TGTGCCAGCAGTCCGACCCTAGGACGGCTTCAGTACTTC	CASSPTLGRLQYF
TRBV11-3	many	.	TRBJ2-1	TGTGCCAGCAGCTATGGGCCTAGCTACAATGAGCAGTTCTTC	CASSYGPSYNEQFF
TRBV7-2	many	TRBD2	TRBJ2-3	TGTGCCAGCAGCGCCCTTAGGAGCGGGAGGGCCGCAGATACGCAGTATTTT	CASSALRSGRAADTQYF
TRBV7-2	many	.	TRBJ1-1	TGTGCCAGCAGTTCAGTCGCGGGCACTGAAGCTTTCTTT	CASSSVAGTEAFF
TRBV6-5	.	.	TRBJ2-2	TGTGCCAGCAGGCCGTTCCCGGGGGAGCTGTTTTTT	CASRPFPGELFF
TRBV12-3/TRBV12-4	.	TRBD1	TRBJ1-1	TGTGCCAGCAGTTTACAGGGGGGGGTAATGAACACTGAAGCTTTCTTT	CASSLQGGVMNTEAFF
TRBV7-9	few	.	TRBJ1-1	TGTGCCAGCAGCTTAGTAGGGGTCCACACTGAAGCTTTCTTT	CASSLVGVHTEAFF
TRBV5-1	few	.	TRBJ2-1	TGCGCTACCCGTGGACACAGGGATCCCAATGAGCAGTTCTTC	CATRGHRDPNEQFF